Listed below are T cell receptor beta chains from one sample, sequenced in a study of blood T cells in healthy people across ages. TCRdb used MiXCR to reprocess the 5' RACE reads, holding one entry per CDR3 protein. Of some 1,500,000 distinct CDR3 sequences detected, 42% appear once; the ten largest clones hold about 4.1%. The sample taken for sequencing was blood. The receptors were gathered from a woman aged 18-35 years in good health. The CDR3 runs from the conserved cysteine through the conserved F or W. D genes are given only for firm matches. Size tells how often a clone was seen (once, few, many) or the class of an expanded clone, and some rows leave it out.

cdr3_aa,cdr3_nt,j_call,d_call,v_call,clone_size
CASSQVSNSPLHF,TGTGCCAGCAGCCAGGTCTCTAATTCACCCCTCCACTTT,TRBJ1-6,NA,TRBV12-3/TRBV12-4,few
CASSQDLRTTGELFF,TGCGCCAGCAGCCAAGATCTCAGAACCACCGGGGAGCTGTTTTTT,TRBJ2-2,NA,TRBV4-1,NA
CASSYSSSSGSKGELFF,TGTGCCAGCAGTTACTCCTCTTCATCGGGGAGTAAGGGGGAGCTGTTTTTT,TRBJ2-2,NA,TRBV6-5,few
CASSVGDGNTIYF,TGTGCCAGCAGCGTAGGGGACGGAAACACCATATATTTT,TRBJ1-3,NA,TRBV9,NA
CASSLDPWTSGTDTQYF,TGCGCCAGCAGCTTGGACCCATGGACTAGCGGCACAGATACGCAGTATTTT,TRBJ2-3,TRBD2,TRBV5-1,NA
CASSLAGAGNNEQFF,TGTGCCAGCAGCTTAGCGGGAGCGGGTAACAATGAGCAGTTCTTC,TRBJ2-1,NA,TRBV11-3,NA
CATRRSENTEAFF,TGTGCCACCCGCCGAAGCGAGAACACTGAAGCTTTCTTT,TRBJ1-1,NA,TRBV10-3,NA
CASSLVIAGGPSYNEQFF,TGTGCCAGCAGTTTAGTTATAGCGGGAGGGCCGTCCTACAATGAGCAGTTCTTC,TRBJ2-1,TRBD2,TRBV27,few
CASSAGYADTQYF,TGCGCCAGCAGCGCCGGATATGCAGATACGCAGTATTTT,TRBJ2-3,NA,TRBV5-1,NA
CASRAGAHYGYTF,TGTGCCAGCAGGGCGGGGGCGCATTATGGCTACACCTTC,TRBJ1-2,NA,TRBV2,NA